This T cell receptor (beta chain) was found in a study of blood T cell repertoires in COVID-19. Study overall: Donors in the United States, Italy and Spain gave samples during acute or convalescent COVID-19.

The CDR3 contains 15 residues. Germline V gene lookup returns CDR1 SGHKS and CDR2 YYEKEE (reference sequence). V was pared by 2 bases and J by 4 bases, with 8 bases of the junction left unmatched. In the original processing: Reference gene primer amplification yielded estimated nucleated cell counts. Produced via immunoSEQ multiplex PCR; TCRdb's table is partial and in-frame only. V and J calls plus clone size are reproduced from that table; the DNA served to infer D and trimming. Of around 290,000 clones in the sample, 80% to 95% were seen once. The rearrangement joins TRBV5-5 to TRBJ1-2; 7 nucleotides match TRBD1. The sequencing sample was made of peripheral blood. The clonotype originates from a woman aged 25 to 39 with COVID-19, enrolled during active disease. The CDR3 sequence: CASSFPGQILYGYTF. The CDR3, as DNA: TGTGCCAGCAGCTTTCCGGGACAGATCCTCTATGGCTACACCTTC.